Following are 9 T cell receptor beta chains from one sample sequenced in a study of T cell responses to AZD1222 COVID-19 vaccine (dated by TCRdb to about 2021). The method behind the library was the immunoSEQ multiplex PCR assay. Here the immuneACCESS table is served through TCRdb, limited to in-frame sequences with V and J called. Missing clones are a known gap in these copies; in checked studies unresolved V genes cover under half, and the rest lacks a known reason. The sample table shows approximately 110,000 clones, and around 92% are seen once. Roughly 4.2% of the sample belongs to the ten largest clones. The meaning of the sample's time point label: baseline before first vaccination. The sequencing here drew on peripheral blood, taken on day 0 of AZD1222 vaccination. Receptors originate from an adult in good health.

The chain carries TRBV3-1 (or the pseudogene TRBV3-2) and TRBJ2-5; tentative D call: TRBD2 (5 bases). Trimming pared 3 bases from V and 6 bases from J, leaving 14 bases between. Germline V gives CDR1 LGHDT, CDR2 YNNKEL (reference sequence). The CDR3 loop spans 14 amino acids. The CDR3 protein is CASSHSELGKTQYF. The CDR3 region has the DNA TGTGCCAGCAGCCATTCAGAACTAGGGAAGACCCAGTACTTC.

The chain recombines TRBV10-2 with TRBJ1-1, with a tentative D call TRBD1 (6 bases). CDR3 length: 14 amino acids. The ends were cut back, 6 bases at V and 2 bases at J, with 13 bases in the middle. Looked up from germline, CDR1 is WSHSY and CDR2 is SAAADI. In DNA form, the CDR3 reads TGCGCCAGCAGGCAGGGGCGAATTAACACTGAAGCTTTCTTT. Protein product: CASRQGRINTEAFF.

J is TRBJ2-4 and V is TRBV2, with 10 bases identical to TRBD1. The CDR3 spans 18 residues. Per germline, CDR1 SNHLY and CDR2 FYNNEI. V gave up 5 bases and J gave up 0 bases; unmatched junction bases: 10. CDR3: CASSSGTGDHLAKNIQYF. The CDR3 DNA reads TGTGCCAGCAGTTCCGGGACAGGGGACCATCTAGCCAAAAACATTCAGTACTTC.

This clone was seen a handful of times. The V and J genes are TRBV2 and TRBJ1-2, with D unclear. Looked up from germline, CDR1 is SNHLY and CDR2 is FYNNEI. The V end was cut by 3 bases, the J end by 8 bases, with 19 bases between. This CDR3 is 15 amino acids long. The CDR3 region is CASSEPREQTGGYTF. CDR3 DNA sequence: TGTGCCAGCAGTGAGCCACGGGAGCAGACTGGAGGCTACACCTTC.

V and J are TRBV11-2 and TRBJ2-1; 13 bases map to TRBD2. Germline lookup yields CDR1 SGHAT and CDR2 FQNNGV. The CDR3 consists of 15 residues. Trimming cost V 4 bases and J 7 bases; bases outside gene matches: 4. DNA of the CDR3: TGTGCCAGCAGCTCGGGACTAGCGGGACGGAATGAGCAGTTCTTC. It translates to CASSSGLAGRNEQFF.

This chain joins TRBV15 and TRBJ1-4; D remains ambiguous. Germline values: CDR1 LNHNV, CDR2 YYDKDF (reference sequence). V lost 1 base and J lost 1, with 4 bases in between. This CDR3 has 14 residues. Here the CDR3 reads CATSRGETNEKLFF. In DNA form, the CDR3 reads TGTGCCACCAGCAGAGGGGAAACTAATGAAAAACTGTTTTTT.

V gene TRBV6-5 combines with J gene TRBJ2-2; the D is unclear. The CDR3 covers 14 residues. Germline V gives CDR1 MNHEY, CDR2 SVGAGI. Trimming shortened V by 6 bases and J by 5 bases, and 13 bases separated the two germline ends. The chain's CDR3 is CASRMLRLTGELFF. DNA of the CDR3: TGTGCCAGCAGAATGCTACGCCTGACCGGGGAGCTGTTTTTT.

The rearrangement joins TRBV14 to TRBJ2-7; a possible D gene is TRBD1 (6 bases). The CDR3 length is 14 residues. Germline assignment: CDR1 SGHDN and CDR2 FVKESK. Trimming stripped 0 bases from V and 7 bases from J, with 13 bases between. CDR3 loop: CASSQEDSRWEQYF. CDR3 DNA sequence: TGTGCCAGCAGCCAAGAGGACAGTAGGTGGGAGCAGTACTTC. Variable domain in full (rest from reference TRBV14 and TRBJ2-7): EAGVTQFPSHSVIEKGQTVTLRCDPISGHDNLYWYRRVMGKEIKFLLHFVKESKQDESGMPNNRFLAERTGGTYSTLKVQPAELEDSGVYFCASSQEDSRWEQYFGPGTRLTVT.

This clone has only a few counts. The chain has TRBV19 and TRBJ1-5, with no clear D. CDR1 is LNHDA, CDR2 SQIVND, per germline (reference sequence). The CDR3 covers 12 residues. V was pared by 5 bases and J by 6 bases, with 8 bases between. For the CDR3, the DNA is TGTGCCAGTAGTGCGGGTGGTCAGCCCCAGCATTTT. Its translation is CASSAGGQPQHF.